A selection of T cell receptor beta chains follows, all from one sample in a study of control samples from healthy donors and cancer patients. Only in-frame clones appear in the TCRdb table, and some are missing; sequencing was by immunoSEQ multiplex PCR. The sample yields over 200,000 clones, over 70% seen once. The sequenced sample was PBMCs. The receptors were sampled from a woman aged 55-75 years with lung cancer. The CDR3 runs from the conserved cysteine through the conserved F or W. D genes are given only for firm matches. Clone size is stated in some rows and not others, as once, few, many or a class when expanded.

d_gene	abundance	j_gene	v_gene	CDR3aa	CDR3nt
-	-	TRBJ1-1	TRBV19	CASSIPLGAKMNTEAFF	TGTGCCAGTAGTATTCCTCTAGGGGCGAAAATGAACACTGAAGCTTTCTTT
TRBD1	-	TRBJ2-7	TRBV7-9	CASSLPGQGTYEQYF	TGTGCCAGCAGCTTACCGGGACAGGGAACCTACGAGCAGTACTTC
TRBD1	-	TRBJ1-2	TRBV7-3	CASGRDRGDGYTF	TGTGCCAGCGGTCGGGACAGGGGGGATGGCTACACCTTC
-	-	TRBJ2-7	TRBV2	CASSVSGFGEQYF	TGTGCCAGCAGTGTTTCGGGATTTGGCGAGCAGTACTTC
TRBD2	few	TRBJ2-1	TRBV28	CASTLGLAGANEQFF	TGTGCCAGCACCCTGGGACTAGCGGGAGCAAATGAGCAGTTCTTC
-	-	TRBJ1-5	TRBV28	CASSTTGIGNQPQHF	TGTGCCAGCAGTACTACAGGGATAGGCAATCAGCCCCAGCATTTT
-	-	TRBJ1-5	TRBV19	CASSIGRDQPQHF	TGTGCCAGTAGTATAGGTAGGGATCAGCCCCAGCATTTT
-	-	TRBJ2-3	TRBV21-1	CASSKGLAGGTSTDTQYF	TGTGCCAGCAGCAAGGGACTAGCGGGGGGGACTAGCACAGATACGCAGTATTTT
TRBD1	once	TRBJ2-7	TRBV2	CASRLGQGNEQYF	TGTGCCAGCAGGTTGGGACAGGGGAACGAGCAGTACTTC
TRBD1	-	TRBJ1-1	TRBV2	CASNTRTGWNTEAFF	TGTGCCAGCAATACACGGACAGGGTGGAACACTGAAGCTTTCTTT
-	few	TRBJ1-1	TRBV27	CASSFIGATEAFF	TGTGCCAGCAGTTTTATCGGGGCCACTGAAGCTTTCTTT
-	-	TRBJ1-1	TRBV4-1	CASSQGPAEGTEAFF	TGCGCCAGCAGCCAAGGACCGGCCGAGGGGACTGAAGCTTTCTTT
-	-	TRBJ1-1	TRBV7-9	CASSRDLNTEAFF	TGTGCCAGCAGCCGGGATCTGAACACTGAAGCTTTCTTT
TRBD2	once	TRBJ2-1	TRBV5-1	CASSPTSGQYNEQFF	TGCGCCAGCAGCCCTACTAGCGGGCAGTACAATGAGCAGTTCTTC
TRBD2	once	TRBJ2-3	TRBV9	CASSVGTSGGVGTDTQYF	TGTGCCAGCAGCGTTGGGACTAGCGGGGGGGTTGGCACAGATACGCAGTATTTT
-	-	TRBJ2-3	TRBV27	CASSPPPYLELYREAQYF	TGTGCCAGCAGTCCCCCCCCGTACCTGGAATTGTATAGAGAAGCGCAGTATTTT
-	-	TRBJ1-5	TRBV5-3	CARSLKRERGPQHF	TGTGCCAGAAGCTTGAAGAGGGAACGAGGGCCCCAGCATTTT
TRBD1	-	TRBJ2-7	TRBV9	CASSVADRGPYEQYF	TGTGCCAGCAGCGTCGCGGACAGGGGACCCTACGAGCAGTACTTC
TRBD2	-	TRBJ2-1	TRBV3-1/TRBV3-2	CASSPGLAGGDWTYNEQFF	TGTGCCAGCAGCCCCGGACTAGCGGGGGGGGATTGGACCTACAATGAGCAGTTCTTC
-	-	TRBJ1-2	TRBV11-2	CASSFTNQGRNGYTF	TGTGCCAGCAGCTTCACAAACCAGGGTAGGAATGGCTACACCTTC
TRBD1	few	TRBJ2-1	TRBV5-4	CASSSGQERHNEQFF	TGTGCCAGCAGCTCGGGACAGGAGCGGCACAATGAGCAGTTCTTC
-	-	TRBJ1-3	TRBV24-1	CATSDSQRGSGNTIYF	TGTGCCACCAGTGATTCTCAGAGGGGCTCAGGAAACACCATATATTTT
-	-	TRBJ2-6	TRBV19	CASSSYSSGANVLTF	TGTGCCAGTAGTAGCTACAGCTCTGGGGCCAACGTCCTGACTTTC
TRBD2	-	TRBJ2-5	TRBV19	CASSIGLAGGQETQYF	TGTGCCAGTAGTATAGGCCTAGCGGGAGGCCAAGAGACCCAGTACTTC
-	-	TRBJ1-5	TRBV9	CASSAGHNSNQPQHF	TGTGCCAGCAGCGCGGGACACAATAGCAATCAGCCCCAGCATTTT
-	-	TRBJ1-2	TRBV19	CASSPTGVWNYGYTF	TGTGCCAGTAGTCCGACAGGCGTCTGGAACTATGGCTACACCTTC
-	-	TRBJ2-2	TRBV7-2	CASSLADSAGELFF	TGTGCCAGCAGCTTAGCCGATAGCGCCGGGGAGCTGTTTTTT
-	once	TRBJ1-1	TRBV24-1	CATSDLQFMNTEAFF	TGTGCCACCAGTGATTTACAGTTCATGAACACTGAAGCTTTCTTT
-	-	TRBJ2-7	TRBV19	CASSLRAQGGTYEQYF	TGTGCCAGTAGTCTCCGAGCGCAGGGAGGAACCTACGAGCAGTACTTC
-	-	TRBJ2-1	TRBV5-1	CASSPDGGGPYNEQFF	TGCGCCAGCAGCCCCGATGGGGGAGGCCCGTACAATGAGCAGTTCTTC
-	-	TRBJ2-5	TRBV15	CATSSRETQYF	TGTGCCACCAGCTCTCGGGAGACCCAGTACTTC
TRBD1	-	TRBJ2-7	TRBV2	CASSVQGTGYEQYF	TGTGCCAGCAGTGTCCAGGGGACAGGCTACGAGCAGTACTTC
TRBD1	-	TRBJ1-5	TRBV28	CASSFQVWAGGGSNQPQHF	TGTGCCAGCAGTTTCCAAGTGTGGGCAGGGGGCGGGAGCAATCAGCCCCAGCATTTT
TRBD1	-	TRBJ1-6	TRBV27	CASRGQGGDSPLHF	TGTGCCAGCAGAGGACAGGGGGGCGATTCACCCCTCCACTTT
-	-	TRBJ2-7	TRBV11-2	CASSSISYEQYF	TGTGCCAGCAGCTCAATTTCCTACGAGCAGTACTTC
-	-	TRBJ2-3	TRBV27	CASSSSPIDTLRDTQYF	TGTGCCAGCAGTTCCTCCCCAATCGACACCCTGAGAGATACGCAGTATTTT
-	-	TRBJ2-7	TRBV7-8	CASSLRDRTSYEQYF	TGTGCCAGCAGCTTAAGGGACAGGACTAGCTACGAGCAGTACTTC
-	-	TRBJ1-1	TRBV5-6	CASSLAFLEAFF	TGTGCCAGCAGCTTGGCTTTTCTGGAAGCTTTCTTT
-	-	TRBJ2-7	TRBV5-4	CASSFAEGRGPYEQYF	TGTGCCAGCAGCTTCGCCGAAGGACGCGGACCCTACGAGCAGTACTTC
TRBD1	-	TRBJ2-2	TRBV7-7	CASSLGQGDTGELFF	TGTGCTAGCAGCTTAGGACAGGGAGACACCGGGGAGCTGTTTTTT
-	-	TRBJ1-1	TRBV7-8	CASSLGGGEAFF	TGTGCCAGCAGCTTAGGTGGGGGTGAAGCTTTCTTT
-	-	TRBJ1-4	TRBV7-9	CASSRAGATNEKLFF	TGTGCCAGCAGCCGAGCGGGGGCAACTAATGAAAAACTGTTTTTT
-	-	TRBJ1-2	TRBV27	CASSSGSYGYTF	TGTGCCAGCAGTTCGGGGTCCTATGGCTACACCTTC
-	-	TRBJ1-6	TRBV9	CASSVAPLNSPLHF	TGTGCCAGCAGCGTCGCCCCATTGAATTCACCCCTCCACTTT
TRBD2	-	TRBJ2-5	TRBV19	CASSSGTSPGKTQYF	TGTGCCAGTAGTAGCGGGACTAGTCCAGGAAAGACCCAGTACTTC
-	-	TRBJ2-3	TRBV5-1	CASSFSTDTQYF	TGCGCCAGCAGCTTTAGCACAGATACGCAGTATTTT